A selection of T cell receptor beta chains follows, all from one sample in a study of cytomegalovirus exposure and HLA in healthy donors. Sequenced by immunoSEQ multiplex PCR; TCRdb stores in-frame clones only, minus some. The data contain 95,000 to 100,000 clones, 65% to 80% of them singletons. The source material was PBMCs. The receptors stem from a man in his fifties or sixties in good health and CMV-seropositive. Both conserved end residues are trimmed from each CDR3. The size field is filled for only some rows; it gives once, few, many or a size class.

ASSRDRQAKNIQY,-,TRBV6-6
ASSTLQGATRQPQH,-,TRBV28
ASSLSGVGETQY,few,TRBV6-5
ASSVAPRGFYEQY,-,TRBV9
ASSMWTGGDQPQH,few,TRBV19
SVAGGAGGFYEQY,-,TRBV29-1
ASSLWGDLHEQY,-,TRBV7-9
ASSDRYEQY,-,TRBV2
ASSQGWDRVPEQY,-,TRBV2
ASSDLDRELKKMTNYEQY,-,TRBV2
ASRTGQGLNQPQH,-,TRBV6-1
ASSFSQESYEQY,-,TRBV7-9
ASSATGQLTGELF,-,TRBV9
ASGLSGANVLT,few,TRBV12-5
ASSPTTGELF,-,TRBV18
ASSQVFASGGRQGALYEQY,-,TRBV4-2
ASSLPDRGPAYEQY,-,TRBV5-1
ASSFSRPAYNEQF,-,TRBV2
ASSPTLGGEQY,-,TRBV19
ASSTRLAGGNTGELF,once,TRBV19
ASSEVWGLYEQY,few,TRBV6-1
ASSSPRQPQH,-,TRBV28
ASSLEWFGQGFQETQY,-,TRBV5-1
ASSVNSNGQF,once,TRBV9
ASNNRAHQETQY,few,TRBV7-9
ASSITKNTEAF,-,TRBV19
ASSLSRDRIQPQH,-,TRBV7-2
ASSIDQRNIQY,few,TRBV19
ASSLVGGSNTGELF,few,TRBV7-3
ASSLVSSGTYNEQF,-,TRBV7-2
ASSPGTGAIYEQY,-,TRBV4-2
ASSARRLGNTEAF,-,TRBV6-1
ASSAALTSTDTQY,-,TRBV4-1
AWKQGTSPLH,-,TRBV30
SASGDSSYEQY,-,TRBV29-1
ASSLGQGPTDTQY,-,TRBV7-2
ASSLAKRDTGQTYEQY,-,TRBV11-1
ASSKGTENIQY,once,TRBV7-2
ASNPGRGRETQY,-,TRBV2
ASILAGGANTGELF,-,TRBV6-6
ASSLAGQGFSPLH,-,TRBV7-8
ASSFDGTGSHEQY,once,TRBV5-6
ASSLRTGTSGGARSDTQY,once,TRBV7-8
ASSLAGGPTDTQY,few,TRBV7-3
ASSAGSNQPQH,-,TRBV9
ASSETRYTGELF,few,TRBV5-4
ASRVGTDYEQY,-,TRBV6-6
ASSQADRSGQPQH,-,TRBV4-3
ASSSETLAGELF,once,TRBV7-8
ASSTQQGYNSPLH,few,TRBV21-1
ASSEGPRGQY,-,TRBV10-1
ASRSQDS,-,TRBV3-2
ASGPLGAYYEQY,-,TRBV6-5